This entry lists 22 T cell receptor beta chains sequenced from one sample in a study of T cell repertoires in cytomegalovirus infection. TCRdb ran MiXCR on the reads and lists one entry per CDR3 protein. The table has 290,000 or so distinct CDR3 sequences, around 25% seen once. The sample comprised PBMCs. Receptor source: a human donor in good health (CMV status not recorded). Some clones in this sample may be carry-over from other donors' samples.

This clonotype was recorded many times. This sequence joins TRBV7-9 and TRBJ2-5, with 8 bases that match TRBD2. With 5 bases clipped from V and 5 bases from J, the junction kept 10 bases outside the gene matches. The germline V gene encodes CDR1 SEHNR and CDR2 FQNEAQ (reference sequence). This CDR3 contains 15 residues. CDR3 coding DNA: TGTGCCAGCAGCCGAGGGACTAGAGCGGGGGAGACCCAGTACTTC. Protein: CASSRGTRAGETQYF.

V usage is TRBV6-1 and J usage is TRBJ2-2; D unclear. Trimming left V 4 bases short and J 5 bases short, with 11 bases between. The germline V gene has CDR1 MNHNS and CDR2 SASEGT. The CDR3 consists of 14 residues. The CDR3, as DNA: TGTGCCAGCAGTGTAGGCGGTACAACCGGGGAGCTGTTTTTT. As protein: CASSVGGTTGELFF.

This clonotype came up a few times. V and J are TRBV11-2 and TRBJ1-5; 7 bases map to TRBD1. This CDR3 has 15 amino acids. The germline V gene has CDR1 SGHAT and CDR2 FQNNGV. V lost 3 bases to trimming and J lost 0 bases; unmatched junction nucleotides: 2. The CDR3 DNA reads as TGTGCCAGCAGCTTGGGACAGTTTAGCAATCAGCCCCAGCATTTT. It codes for CASSLGQFSNQPQHF.

There are many counts of this clonotype. The rearrangement links TRBV28 to TRBJ1-1, with D possibly being TRBD1 (5 bases). Trimming removed 5 bases from V and 1 base from J, with 14 bases in between. Germline V gene data show CDR1 as MDHEN and CDR2 as SYDVKM. The CDR3 has 15 residues. CDR3 sequence (DNA): TGTGCCAGCAGTCCTCCGACAGCGAAGAACACTGAAGCTTTCTTT. Amino acids: CASSPPTAKNTEAFF.

In its sample, this clonotype was seen a few times. The chain links TRBV7-2 to TRBJ2-3, with TRBD1 as a possible D gene (6 bases). Germline loops: CDR1 SGHTA, CDR2 FQGNSA. This CDR3 is built from 14 residues. V was trimmed by 0 bases and J by 7 bases, leaving 11 bases between them. The CDR3 region is CASSLARGLYTQYF. The CDR3 DNA reads as TGTGCCAGCAGCTTAGCCAGGGGATTGTATACGCAGTATTTT. Using reference TRBV7-2 and TRBJ2-3 for the parts outside the CDR3, the full variable domain is GAGVSQSPSNKVTEKGKDVELRCDPISGHTALYWYRQSLGQGLEFLIYFQGNSAPDKSGLPSDRFSAERTGGSVSTLTIQRTQQEDSAVYLCASSLARGLYTQYFGPGTRLTVL.

The CDR3 DNA follows: TGTGCCAGCAGCCGGGACAGAGCCTCTGGAAACACCATATATTTT. It codes for CASSRDRASGNTIYF. The chain uses TRBV6-2 or TRBV6-3 and TRBJ1-3; TRBD1 aligns across 7 bases. J lost 0 bases, V lost 6 bases, and 5 bases had no gene match. The CDR3 has 15 residues. From germline, CDR1 is MNHEY and CDR2 SVGEGT.

Ten or more counts support this clonotype. The chain combines TRBV7-2 with TRBJ2-5; 8 bases align to TRBD2. After removal of 3 bases from V and 4 bases from J, the junction contained 10 bases not matched to a gene. The CDR3 extends over 16 amino acids. Germline lookup yields CDR1 SGHTA and CDR2 FQGNSA. The CDR3 loop is CASSLTSALGPETQYF. The CDR3 nucleotides read TGTGCCAGCAGCTTGACTAGCGCCCTCGGTCCAGAGACCCAGTACTTC.

This clonotype was found many times. V gene TRBV7-9 combines with J gene TRBJ1-5; maybe TRBD1 (5 bases). Trimming stripped 5 bases from V and 2 bases from J, with 7 bases between. Germline V gene lookup returns CDR1 SEHNR and CDR2 FQNEAQ (reference sequence). The CDR3 runs to 13 residues. CDR3 region: CASSRDRNQPQHF. Written as DNA, the CDR3 is TGTGCCAGCAGCCGGGACCGCAATCAGCCCCAGCATTTT. The variable domain in full, with the rest retrieved from reference TRBV7-9 and TRBJ1-5, is DTGVSQNPRHKITKRGQNVTFRCDPISEHNRLYWYRQTLGQGPEFLTYFQNEAQLEKSRLLSDRFSAERPKGSFSTLEIQRTEQGDSAMYLCASSRDRNQPQHFGDGTRLSIL.

This chain connects TRBV27 to TRBJ2-5; the match to TRBD2 covers 13 bases. This CDR3 contains 15 residues. Losses at the gene ends were 5 bases for V and 1 base for J; bases not matched to a gene: 1. The germline V gene encodes CDR1 MNHEY and CDR2 SMNVEV (reference sequence). The CDR3 DNA follows: TGTGCCAGCAGTACTAGCGGGAGGGCCCAAGAGACCCAGTACTTC. Translating it yields CASSTSGRAQETQYF.

Concerning this clonotype: This sequence may be a read error, since a much larger clone differs from it by one base. DNA of the CDR3: TGTGCCAGCAGCACCTCCGGGGCCGGTAATCAGCCCCAGCATTTT. Its protein is CASSTSGAGNQPQHF. This rearrangement joins TRBV7-4 to TRBJ1-5, with D perhaps TRBD1 (5 bases). Germline CDR1 is SGHVT and CDR2 is SQSDAQ. The CDR3 consists of 15 residues. The V end lost 5 bases, the J end lost 4 bases, and 15 bases lay between the germline ends.

V usage is TRBV3-1 and J usage is TRBJ1-1; TRBD1 might be the D (5 bases). The CDR3 totals 14 residues. CDR1 is LGHDT and CDR2 is YNNKEL in the germline V gene (reference sequence). V lost 4 bases to trimming and J lost 1 base, with 10 bases between them. CDR3 in amino acids: CASSRLGQNTEAFF. DNA for the CDR3: TGTGCCAGCAGCCGGCTAGGACAGAACACTGAAGCTTTCTTT.

This clonotype was counted ten times or more. This chain links TRBV7-2 with TRBJ2-1; 9 bases are a match to TRBD2. Germline V gene sequence: CDR1 SGHTA, CDR2 FQGNSA. With 5 bases clipped from V and 1 base from J, the junction kept 6 bases outside the gene matches. The CDR3 spans 16 residues. The CDR3 is CASSPVAGGSYNEQFF. The DNA for the CDR3 is TGTGCCAGCAGCCCAGTGGCGGGGGGGTCCTACAATGAGCAGTTCTTC.

The sample holds many counts of this clonotype. V is TRBV7-2 and J is TRBJ1-2, with D perhaps TRBD1 (6 bases). V was cut by 5 bases and J by 4 bases, with 17 bases left in between. CDR1 SGHTA and CDR2 FQGNSA come from the germline V gene. This CDR3 spans 15 amino acids. Here the CDR3 reads CASSTPGQNIYGYTF. The CDR3 DNA is TGTGCCAGCAGCACTCCGGGACAAAACATCTATGGCTACACCTTC.

The chain is built from TRBV9 and TRBJ2-1; TRBD1 is a possible D gene (6 bases). The V gene's germline CDR1 is SGDLS and CDR2 YYNGEE. V lost 4 bases and J 5 bases, leaving 16 bases between the germline ends. This CDR3 is 15 amino acids long. The CDR3 reads CASSPRQVTDNEQFF. The CDR3 DNA reads as TGTGCCAGCAGCCCCCGACAGGTGACGGACAATGAGCAGTTCTTC.

At least ten counts were recorded for this clonotype. The chain has TRBV7-8 and TRBJ1-1; 7 positions agree with TRBD1. V was clipped by 3 bases and J by 11 bases; unmatched bases: 6. Germline V gene lookup returns CDR1 SGHVS and CDR2 FQNEAQ. The CDR3 is 12 amino acids. Written as DNA, the CDR3 is TGTGCCAGCAGCTTCGCTGAAGGGGGCGCTTTCTTT. Protein product: CASSFAEGGAFF.

The chain recombines TRBV18 with TRBJ2-7; D remains ambiguous. V lost 2 bases, J lost 2 bases, and 7 bases lay in between. Germline V lookup: CDR1 KGHSH, CDR2 LQKENI. The CDR3 is made up of 13 amino acids. CDR3 in DNA: TGTGCCAGCTCACCAACCCAAGCCTACGAGCAGTACTTC. It translates to CASSPTQAYEQYF. The full variable domain, with the rest looked up from reference TRBV18 and TRBJ2-7, is NAGVMQNPRHLVRRRGQEARLRCSPMKGHSHVYWYRQLPEEGLKFMVYLQKENIIDESGMPKERFSAEFPKEGPSILRIQQVVRGDSAAYFCASSPTQAYEQYFGPGTRLTVT.

Many counts were recorded for this clonotype. The V gene is TRBV29-1, the J gene TRBJ2-7; 13 bases agree with TRBD2. Germline CDR1 and CDR2: SQVTM and ANQGSEA. The CDR3 contains 14 residues. The trim removed 4 bases at V and 4 bases at J, leaving 4 bases unmatched. As DNA, the CDR3 is TGCAGCGTTGGGACTAGCGGGAGTCGGTACGAGCAGTACTTC. Amino acid sequence: CSVGTSGSRYEQYF.

The CDR3 loop is CASSAGLAGGSAGELFF. The CDR3 bases are TGTGCCAGCAGTGCGGGACTAGCGGGAGGAAGTGCCGGGGAGCTGTTTTTT. The chain couples TRBV28 to TRBJ2-2; TRBD2 matches at 15 bases. CDR1 and CDR2 (germline): MDHEN, SYDVKM. This CDR3 has 17 amino acids. With V trimmed by 5 bases and J by 6 bases, 7 bases remained unmatched.

This clonotype occurred many times. The chain employs TRBV7-9 and TRBJ2-7; D not resolved. V was pared by 3 bases and J by 0 bases, with 3 bases between. This CDR3 has 12 amino acids. Germline CDR1 SEHNR, CDR2 FQNEAQ (reference sequence). The CDR3 coding sequence is TGTGCCAGCAGCTTCTCCTCCTACGAGCAGTACTTC. This translates into CASSFSSYEQYF. The entire variable domain, with the rest obtained from reference TRBV7-9 and TRBJ2-7, is as follows: DTGVSQNPRHKITKRGQNVTFRCDPISEHNRLYWYRQTLGQGPEFLTYFQNEAQLEKSRLLSDRFSAERPKGSFSTLEIQRTEQGDSAMYLCASSFSSYEQYFGPGTRLTVT.

This clonotype showed up many times. This chain joins TRBV7-9 and TRBJ2-1; D is unclear. Trimming took off 3 bases at V and 5 bases at J, with 11 bases between the two ends. The germline V gene encodes CDR1 SEHNR and CDR2 FQNEAQ (reference sequence). The CDR3 is 14 amino acids. In DNA, the CDR3 is TGTGCCAGCAGCTTGGTGATGAGGAACAATGAGCAGTTCTTC. Its protein product is CASSLVMRNNEQFF.

This clonotype was detected only a few times. The genes are TRBV28 and TRBJ1-3, with D maybe TRBD1 (6 bases). CDR3 length equals 14 residues. Germline lookup yields CDR1 MDHEN and CDR2 SYDVKM. The V and J ends lost 6 bases and 0 bases respectively, with 9 bases between them. CDR3 coding DNA: TGTGCCAGCAGACCGACAGGCTCTGGAAACACCATATATTTT. The encoded protein is CASRPTGSGNTIYF. The variable domain in full, with the rest retrieved from reference TRBV28 and TRBJ1-3, is DVKVTQSSRYLVKRTGEKVFLECVQDMDHENMFWYRQDPGLGLRLIYFSYDVKMKEKGDIPEGYSVSREKKERFSLILESASTNQTSMYLCASRPTGSGNTIYFGEGSWLTVV.

The rearrangement links TRBV19 to TRBJ2-7; D might be TRBD1 (5 bases). In germline, CDR1 is LNHDA, CDR2 SQIVND (reference sequence). This CDR3 is built from 14 residues. V dropped 4 bases and J dropped 2 bases, with 12 bases sitting between them. The CDR3 bases are TGTGCCAGTAGTAATTTGGGGCAGACCTACGAGCAGTACTTC. It specifies CASSNLGQTYEQYF.